A selection of T cell receptor beta chains follows, all from one sample in a study of blood T cell repertoires in COVID-19. Here immunoSEQ multiplex PCR was the method, and the copy in TCRdb shows in-frame clones only, minus some. The sample yields 120,000 or so clones, roughly 69% seen once. Sample: peripheral blood. These receptors came from a woman between 65 and 79 years old with acute or convalescent COVID-19. Each CDR3 is given with its conserved first and last residue. The D gene is left open where the match is weak. Clone size appears in some rows only: once, few, many, or a class for an expanded clone.

TRBJ2-5	-	TRBD1	TRBV7-2	CASSRTGGEETQYF	TGTGCCAGCAGCCGGACAGGGGGGGAGGAGACCCAGTACTTC
TRBJ2-6	-	-	TRBV7-3	CASIERGGASISGANVLTF	TGTGCCAGCATCGAAAGGGGGGGAGCCTCCATCTCTGGGGCCAACGTCCTGACTTTC
TRBJ1-1	-	TRBD1	TRBV3-1/TRBV3-2	CASSPLRAGGTEAFF	TGTGCCAGCAGCCCTCTTAGGGCAGGGGGGACTGAAGCTTTCTTT
TRBJ1-3	-	-	TRBV14	CASSRGTPGNTIYF	TGTGCCAGCAGCCGAGGGACACCAGGAAACACCATATATTTT
TRBJ1-1	few	-	TRBV5-4	CATGGLQGRNEAFF	TGTGCCACCGGGGGGCTACAGGGTCGAAATGAAGCTTTCTTT
TRBJ1-2	-	-	TRBV5-6	CASSFCFKTVGYYTF	TGTGCCAGCAGCTTTTGTTTTAAGACAGTGGGTTACTACACCTTC
TRBJ2-3	-	TRBD2	TRBV11-3	CASSLDGPGGTDTQYF	TGTGCCAGCAGCTTAGATGGGCCGGGGGGGACAGATACGCAGTATTTT
TRBJ2-5	-	TRBD2	TRBV18	CASSPASGGQETQYF	TGTGCCAGCTCACCAGCTAGCGGAGGACAAGAGACCCAGTACTTC
TRBJ1-1	-	-	TRBV6-5	CASSFSQANTEAFF	TGTGCCAGCAGTTTTAGTCAGGCGAACACTGAAGCTTTCTTT
TRBJ2-4	-	TRBD2	TRBV27	CASSLMGTSGAAKNIQYF	TGTGCCAGCAGTTTAATGGGGACTAGCGGAGCGGCCAAAAACATTCAGTACTTC
TRBJ2-1	-	-	TRBV5-1	CASSPEGNTSGDEQFF	TGCGCCAGCAGCCCGGAGGGGAACACGTCTGGCGATGAGCAGTTCTTC
TRBJ1-2	-	-	TRBV6-6	CASIPPGGTFGYTF	TGTGCCAGCATCCCACCCGGGGGGACTTTTGGCTACACCTTC
TRBJ1-2	once	-	TRBV5-6	CASSPDGENGYTF	TGTGCCAGCAGCCCAGACGGGGAAAATGGCTACACCTTC
TRBJ1-1	-	-	TRBV5-1	CASSFRGATEAFF	TGCGCCAGCAGCTTCCGGGGTGCCACTGAAGCTTTCTTT
TRBJ2-7	-	TRBD1	TRBV29-1	CSAGQGAEQYF	TGCAGCGCTGGACAGGGAGCCGAGCAGTACTTC
TRBJ2-7	-	TRBD1	TRBV30	CAWEDRDFEQYF	TGTGCCTGGGAGGACAGGGACTTCGAGCAGTACTTC
TRBJ1-1	-	-	TRBV18	CASSPGAVEAFF	TGTGCCAGCTCACCGGGGGCGGTTGAAGCTTTCTTT
TRBJ2-2	-	TRBD2	TRBV7-3	CASSPGLAGVGTGELFF	TGTGCCAGCAGCCCGGGCCTAGCGGGAGTGGGGACCGGGGAGCTGTTTTTT
TRBJ1-3	few	-	TRBV19	CASSISGLGQEISGNTIYF	TGTGCCAGTAGTATTTCTGGACTAGGGCAGGAGATCTCTGGAAACACCATATATTTT
TRBJ1-2	few	TRBD1	TRBV6-5	CASSLSDRAFNYGYTF	TGTGCCAGCAGTTTGAGCGACAGGGCGTTTAACTATGGCTACACCTTC
TRBJ2-1	-	TRBD2	TRBV18	CASTGLAGERYNEQFF	TGTGCCAGCACCGGACTAGCGGGGGAGCGCTACAATGAGCAGTTCTTC
TRBJ1-1	-	TRBD1	TRBV11-2	CASSRLGTGGSEAFF	TGTGCCAGCAGCAGATTGGGGACAGGGGGCTCTGAAGCTTTCTTT
TRBJ2-5	-	TRBD2	TRBV5-4	CASSLYGRAGETQYF	TGTGCCAGCAGCCTCTACGGGAGGGCCGGGGAGACCCAGTACTTC
TRBJ2-3	-	TRBD2	TRBV7-8	CASRSGRVYTDTQYF	TGTGCCAGTCGTAGCGGGAGGGTTTACACAGATACGCAGTATTTT
TRBJ2-5	-	-	TRBV6-5	CASSALGWRQETQYF	TGTGCCAGCAGCGCTCTGGGGTGGAGGCAAGAGACCCAGTACTTC
TRBJ1-4	-	TRBD1	TRBV15	CATSRVAGTGVEKKLFF	TGTGCCACCAGCAGAGTGGCCGGGACAGGGGTTGAGAAAAAACTGTTTTTT
TRBJ1-2	-	-	TRBV5-4	CASTRGGVNNGYTF	TGTGCCAGCACCCGCGGGGGGGTTAATAATGGCTACACCTTC
TRBJ1-6	-	TRBD1	TRBV18	CASSLGRDRVNSPLHF	TGTGCCAGCTCACTTGGCCGGGACAGGGTAAATTCACCCCTCCACTTT
TRBJ1-1	-	TRBD1	TRBV7-9	CASSLAGTGDAFF	TGTGCCAGCAGCTTAGCCGGGACAGGGGACGCTTTCTTT
TRBJ1-1	once	-	TRBV27	CASTSLTADDTEAFF	TGTGCCAGCACCTCTCTGACTGCTGATGACACTGAAGCTTTCTTT
TRBJ2-7	many	-	TRBV5-1	CASSIKLEGLNEQYF	TGCGCCAGCAGCATCAAATTAGAGGGCCTGAACGAGCAGTACTTC